This T cell receptor (beta chain) was identified during a study of vaccination effects on CD4 cells after COVID-19. Study results and limitations: Whether induced by infection or by vaccine, clones showed marked clonal contraction late after vaccination. Common cold coronaviruses were cross-recognized by only 1 of 255 vaccine-induced clones in healthy vaccinees.

Concerning this clone: Antigen unknown.

Trimming took off 5 bases at V and 0 bases at J, with 23 bases between the two ends. This CDR3 has 19 amino acids. From germline, CDR1 is SGHDN and CDR2 FVKESK. This table comes from immunoSEQ multiplex PCR, and its TCRdb copy is limited to in-frame clones, with some not included. The profile shows about 76,000 clones, around 77% of them singletons. Culturing for around eleven days preceded CD4+ T cell isolation. Among the vaccine recipients, none had a prior SARS-CoV-2 infection, and nucleocapsid antibodies were negative. Fresh IL-2-containing medium replaced half the medium on days 3 and 7. The V and J genes are TRBV14 and TRBJ2-1, with D tentatively TRBD1 or TRBD2 (6 bases each). The clonotype was recovered from a human donor who received a COVID-19 vaccine. Sequencing used CD4+ T cells from PBMCs cultured without peptide, obtained before COVID-19 vaccination. DNA for the CDR3: TGTGCCAGCAGCAGGAGAGGGGCAGGGGACTCGAGCTCCTACAATGAGCAGTTCTTC. Its translation is CASSRRGAGDSSSYNEQFF.